The 8 T cell receptor beta chains below were found in one sample sequenced in a study of response to subunit inactivated influenza vaccine. TCRdb fed the RT-PCR reads into MiXCR, producing one record per CDR3 protein. The table includes 500,000 to 600,000 distinct CDR3 sequences, approximately 7.7% detected once. The source material was PBMCs from blood, sampled around 25 months after vaccination. The receptors shown here come from a man between 50 and 69 years old who received an inactivated influenza vaccine.

This clonotype was detected ten times or more. CDR3 DNA: TGCAGTGCTCTTAGCGGGTCTCTAAGCACAGATACGCAGTATTTT. Translating gives CSALSGSLSTDTQYF. The rearrangement links TRBV20-1 to TRBJ2-3, with 7 bases that match TRBD2. The V gene's germline CDR1 is DFQATT and CDR2 SNEGSKA (reference sequence). The CDR3 loop spans 15 amino acids. V gave up 5 bases and J gave up 0 bases; unmatched junction bases: 8.

V usage is TRBV6-1 and J usage is TRBJ2-5; D unclear. CDR1 is MNHNS and CDR2 is SASEGT in the germline V gene. Deletions cut 6 bases from V and 0 bases from J, with 11 bases between. The CDR3 covers 14 residues. The CDR3 loop reads CASSRDLYQETQYF. CDR3 in DNA: TGTGCCAGCAGCCGCGACTTGTACCAAGAGACCCAGTACTTC.

In its sample, this clonotype was seen many times. The V call is TRBV10-3, the J call TRBJ2-4, with a weak D call TRBD1 (5 bases). The CDR3 consists of 14 residues. The germline V gene encodes CDR1 ENHRY and CDR2 SYGVKD. The germline V and J ends were trimmed by 3 bases and 0 bases, with 6 bases remaining between them. This CDR3 reads CAISDRVAKNIQYF. The CDR3 bases are TGTGCCATCAGTGACAGGGTAGCCAAAAACATTCAGTACTTC.

The chain employs TRBV4-3 and TRBJ2-1; D is perhaps TRBD2 (6 bases). The V gene's germline CDR1 is LGHNA and CDR2 YSLEER. V was clipped by 0 bases and J by 4 bases, with 10 bases between them. This CDR3 has 15 amino acids. The CDR3 sequence: CASSQEGGIYNEQFF. In nucleotides, the CDR3 is TGCGCCAGCAGCCAAGAAGGAGGGATATACAATGAGCAGTTCTTC.

The rearrangement links TRBV5-4 to TRBJ2-3; D is unresolved. The CDR3 loop spans 13 amino acids. The V and J ends lost 4 bases and 2 bases respectively, with 8 bases between them. Germline-derived CDR1 and CDR2 are SGHNT and YYREEE (reference sequence). CDR3 sequence reads: CASSPYTTDTQYF. CDR3 coding DNA: TGTGCCAGCAGCCCCTACACCACAGATACGCAGTATTTT.

Comments on this clonotype: It is unclear where the CDR3 begins or ends on the DNA, so no DNA is shown, and the CDR3 is as TCRdb lists it. The CDR3 reads CSARAITSSTSGRAEQYF. This chain links TRBV20-1 with TRBJ2-7; the D call TRBD1 from the table was never checked on the DNA. The CDR3 sequence runs 18 residues, both termini included. The germline gives CDR1 DFQATT, CDR2 SNEGSKA (reference sequence).

The chain joins TRBV18 to TRBJ2-5, with TRBD2 matching over 10 bases. Germline trimming cut 4 bases from V and 3 bases from J; bases unmatched to any gene: 8. There are 16 residues in the CDR3. Germline V gives CDR1 KGHSH, CDR2 LQKENI. CDR3 sequence reads: CASSRDWLAGEETQYF. The CDR3 DNA reads as TGTGCCAGCTCACGGGACTGGCTAGCGGGGGAAGAGACCCAGTACTTC.

This chain connects TRBV5-1 to TRBJ1-1; the D is unclear. The CDR3 runs 15 residues. The germline CDR1 and CDR2 sequences are SGHRS and YFSETQ. V lost 2 bases and J lost 0, with 11 bases in between. CDR3 loop: CASSLAPEMNTEAFF. The CDR3 DNA follows: TGCGCCAGCAGCTTAGCCCCAGAAATGAACACTGAAGCTTTCTTT.